Listed here is a single T cell receptor beta chain. The antigen is not known. A sample-barcoded 5' primer and a J-beta primer mix were used in a second PCR of roughly 7 to 12 cycles. Sequencing yielded, for each sample, at least 3 million paired-end reads carrying CDR3. Each CDR3 protein is one row after TCRdb ran MiXCR on the 5' RACE reads. There are about 780,000 distinct CDR3 sequences in the sample; around a quarter occur only once, and over 2.5% lies in the top ten. The data were obtained in a study of blood T cells in healthy people across ages. Whole-study results and caveats: Getting older went along with TCR beta diversity per million T cells dropping roughly linearly.

All donors came from Russia, were Caucasian and healthy, and spanned ages roughly 6 to 95. V was pared by 1 base and J by 0 bases, with 7 bases between. The CDR3 runs to 14 residues. Germline-derived CDR1 and CDR2 are DFQATT and SNEGSKA (reference sequence). These data were also filed under a second study, of T cells of mothers and their children. That publication notes: Reads recorded for TCR beta CDR3 numbered over 8 million per mother and roughly 2.7 million per child.

This chain links TRBV20-1 with TRBJ1-5; D may be TRBD1 (6 bases). The origin of this receptor is a boy between 10 and 17 years old in good health. Sequencing was performed on blood. In nucleotides, the CDR3 is TGCAGTGCTAGAGCAGGGGATAGCAATCAGCCCCAGCATTTT. Residues: CSARAGDSNQPQHF.